One sample yielded the 21 T cell receptor beta chains listed below, sequenced in a study of T-cell reconstitution after alpha-beta-depleted transplantation in children. The authors prepared the TCRbeta library with unique molecular identifiers. TCRdb reprocessed the PCR reads via MiXCR and lists one record per CDR3 protein. The data contain approximately 500,000 distinct CDR3 sequences, 10% to 13% of them seen just once; the ten biggest clones take up roughly 2.1%. The source was PBMCs, collected before TCRalphabeta/CD19-depleted stem cell transplant. The receptors were gathered from a child younger than 10 with inherited bone marrow failure, due to receive a stem cell transplant.

This clonotype was observed at least ten times. This chain joins TRBV4-3 and TRBJ2-7; weak D call: TRBD2 (6 bases). CDR3 length equals 14 residues. Trimming took off 9 bases at V and 0 bases at J, with 15 bases between the two ends. Germline assignment: CDR1 LGHNA and CDR2 YSLEER. CDR3 region: CARLLAYNSYEQYF. CDR3 in DNA: TGCGCCAGGCTCCTAGCGTACAACTCCTACGAGCAGTACTTC.

This clonotype was observed at least ten times. The chain links TRBV7-2 to TRBJ2-5; unclear D gene. CDR1 and CDR2 from the germline V gene are SGHTA and FQGNSA. Trimming stripped 2 bases from V and 2 bases from J, with 6 bases between. The CDR3 runs 13 residues. The CDR3 sequence: CASSLLTQETQYF. CDR3 in DNA: TGTGCCAGCAGCTTATTGACGCAAGAGACCCAGTACTTC.

This clonotype was observed at least ten times. The rearrangement joins TRBV20-1 to TRBJ1-4; D may be TRBD1 (5 bases). The CDR3 has 14 amino acids. V lost 2 bases and J lost 5, with 12 bases in between. In germline, CDR1 is DFQATT, CDR2 SNEGSKA (reference sequence). The DNA of the CDR3 is TGCAGTGCTAGAAATGTGCGACAGAATGAAAAACTGTTTTTT. Its translation is CSARNVRQNEKLFF.

This clonotype was counted between two and nine times. The rearrangement joins TRBV7-9 to TRBJ2-1, with D possibly being TRBD1 (6 bases). The germline V gene encodes CDR1 SEHNR and CDR2 FQNEAQ (reference sequence). This CDR3 comprises 13 residues. Between the trimmed V and J ends, which lost 5 bases and 8 bases, there was a span of 13 bases. Here the CDR3 reads CASSQQGIDEQFF. CDR3 sequence (DNA): TGTGCCAGCAGCCAACAGGGCATCGATGAGCAGTTCTTC.

This clonotype was counted many times. The gene calls are TRBV5-1 and TRBJ1-6; TRBD1 agrees at 8 bases. Germline-derived CDR1 and CDR2 are SGHRS and YFSETQ. V was pared by 4 bases and J by 14 bases, with 11 bases of the junction left unmatched. CDR3 size: 14 residues. The CDR3 sequence: CASSTDRETKTLHF. CDR3 bases: TGCGCCAGCAGCACGGACAGGGAGACGAAGACCCTCCACTTT.

In its sample, this clonotype was seen many times. V is TRBV6-1 and J is TRBJ1-4; D is uncertain. This CDR3 comprises 16 residues. Per germline, CDR1 MNHNS and CDR2 SASEGT. Trimming cost V 6 bases and J 2 bases, with 16 bases left between them. The chain's CDR3 is CASSTVKHLTNEKLFF. DNA of the CDR3: TGTGCCAGCAGCACCGTGAAACATCTGACTAATGAAAAACTGTTTTTT.

Turning to this clonotype: This may be a read error: a much more frequent sequence differs by one nucleotide. The gene calls are TRBV7-9 and TRBJ2-3, with D hard to call. The length of the CDR3 is 15 residues. Looked up from germline, CDR1 is SEHNR and CDR2 is FQNEAQ (reference sequence). Trimming left V 1 base short and J 5 bases short, with 13 bases between. This CDR3 reads CASSLGVGTLDTQYF. For the CDR3, the DNA is TGTGCCAGCAGCTTAGGGGTCGGTACGCTAGATACGCAGTATTTT.

This clonotype occurred many times. The V call is TRBV4-3, the J call TRBJ1-3; D possibly corresponds to TRBD1 (5 bases). The CDR3 extends over 18 amino acids. CDR1 LGHNA and CDR2 YSLEER come from the germline V gene. Trimming stripped 0 bases from V and 0 bases from J, with 15 bases between. The CDR3 bases are TGCGCCAGCAGCCAAGAAGGACACGACCTGAACTCTGGAAACACCATATATTTT. This codes for CASSQEGHDLNSGNTIYF.

Many counts were recorded for this clonotype. The V gene is TRBV15, the J gene TRBJ1-5; D gene unclear. Germline CDR1 and CDR2: LNHNV and YYDKDF (reference sequence). V gave up 0 bases and J gave up 1 base, with 10 bases separating them. The length of the CDR3 is 16 residues. The CDR3 is CATSRDHPLSNQPQHF. For the CDR3, the DNA is TGTGCCACCAGCAGAGATCATCCGTTGAGCAATCAGCCCCAGCATTTT.

This clonotype was counted at least ten times. The CDR3: CASLRPGETQYF. The CDR3 coding sequence is TGTGCCAGCCTTCGGCCGGGGGAGACCCAGTACTTC. This chain joins TRBV28 and TRBJ2-5, with a tentative D call TRBD2 (5 bases). Germline lookup yields CDR1 MDHEN and CDR2 SYDVKM. CDR3 size: 12 residues. Trimming removed 8 bases from V and 5 bases from J, with 12 bases in between. The variable domain in full, with the rest retrieved from reference TRBV28 and TRBJ2-5, is DVKVTQSSRYLVKRTGEKVFLECVQDMDHENMFWYRQDPGLGLRLIYFSYDVKMKEKGDIPEGYSVSREKKERFSLILESASTNQTSMYLCASLRPGETQYFGPGTRLLVL.

The J gene is TRBJ1-5, the V gene TRBV6-1; the D is unclear. This CDR3 spans 15 amino acids. V was pared by 2 bases and J by 5 bases, with 13 bases between. In germline, CDR1 is MNHNS, CDR2 SASEGT. DNA for the CDR3: TGTGCCAGCAGTGAAAACGGTCAAGGTCATCAGCCCCAGCATTTT. Encoded protein: CASSENGQGHQPQHF.

The chain joins TRBV13 to TRBJ2-1, with a tentative D call TRBD1 (5 bases). Per germline, CDR1 PRHDT and CDR2 FYEKMQ (reference sequence). V lost 4 bases and J 5 bases, leaving 12 bases between the germline ends. The CDR3 has 14 residues. CDR3 protein: CASSSQGFNNEQFF. The CDR3 region has the DNA TGTGCCAGCAGCTCCCAGGGATTCAACAATGAGCAGTTCTTC. Complete variable domain (other parts from reference TRBV13 and TRBJ2-1): AAGVIQSPRHLIKEKRETATLKCYPIPRHDTVYWYQQGPGQDPQFLISFYEKMQSDKGSIPDRFSAQQFSDYHSELNMSSLELGDSALYFCASSSQGFNNEQFFGPGTRLTVL.

This clonotype was counted ten times or more. The V gene is TRBV7-9, the J gene TRBJ2-1; D gene unclear. CDR3 length: 9 residues. Germline loops: CDR1 SEHNR, CDR2 FQNEAQ (reference sequence). Deletions cut 1 base from V and 15 bases from J, with 4 bases between. CDR3 amino acids: CASSLDRFF. CDR3 nucleotide sequence: TGTGCCAGCAGCTTAGATCGGTTCTTC.

In its sample, this clonotype was seen many times. The chain carries TRBV29-1 and TRBJ1-2, with D maybe TRBD1 (6 bases). This CDR3 contains 12 residues. The germline V gene has CDR1 SQVTM and CDR2 ANQGSEA. V was pared by 4 bases and J by 4 bases, with 10 bases between. CDR3: CSVVPGAYGYTF. CDR3 nucleotide sequence: TGCAGCGTTGTCCCAGGGGCCTATGGCTACACCTTC.

In this sample, this clonotype turned up many times. This rearrangement joins TRBV12-3 or TRBV12-4 to TRBJ2-7, with D possibly called TRBD1 or TRBD2 (5 bases each). The V and J ends lost 3 bases and 5 bases respectively, with 11 bases between them. The CDR3 is 13 amino acids. The CDR3 is CASSLDGADEQYF. The CDR3 bases are TGTGCCAGCAGTTTGGACGGGGCCGACGAGCAGTACTTC.

This clonotype has ten or more counts. The chain carries TRBV12-3 or TRBV12-4 and TRBJ1-4; 10 nucleotides agree with TRBD1. CDR3 length: 15 amino acids. J lost 6 bases, V lost 5 bases, and 6 bases had no gene match. CDR3 region: CASSPQTGGDEKLFF. For the CDR3, the DNA is TGTGCCAGCAGTCCCCAGACAGGGGGCGATGAAAAACTGTTTTTT.

J is TRBJ2-2 and V is TRBV27, with a weak D call TRBD2 (5 bases). Germline-derived CDR1 and CDR2 are MNHEY and SMNVEV (reference sequence). The germline V and J ends were trimmed by 2 bases and 1 base, with 11 bases remaining between them. The CDR3 contains 16 residues. CDR3 region: CASSLGLSLNTGELFF. The CDR3 nucleotides read TGTGCCAGCAGTTTAGGACTCTCCCTGAACACCGGGGAGCTGTTTTTT.

This chain uses TRBV21-1 with TRBJ2-2; the D call in the table, TRBD1, was not verified against the DNA. TRBV21-1 represents a pseudogene. CDR3 size: 17 residues. In DNA form, the CDR3 reads TGTGCCAGCAGCAAAGTTGGGGGGCCGGTCACGACCGGGGAGCTGTTTTTT. This sequence encodes CASSKVGGPVTTGELFF.

The sample holds many counts of this clonotype. The rearrangement uses TRBV7-2 and TRBJ2-1; perhaps TRBD2 as D (5 bases). The germline V gene has CDR1 SGHTA and CDR2 FQGNSA. The CDR3 totals 14 residues. Trimming pared 1 base from V and 10 bases from J, leaving 14 bases between. The CDR3 loop reads CASSLGGVPREQFF. In DNA form, the CDR3 reads TGTGCCAGCAGCTTAGGGGGAGTACCCAGGGAGCAGTTCTTC.

This clonotype has at least ten counts. V gene TRBV29-1 combines with J gene TRBJ2-3, with a tentative D call TRBD1 (5 bases). Germline V CDR1 and CDR2: SQVTM, ANQGSEA. V lost 5 bases and J 0 bases, leaving 12 bases between the germline ends. The CDR3 is 14 amino acids. The chain's CDR3 is CSVRQTSSTDTQYF. Here the CDR3 DNA reads TGCAGCGTTCGACAGACCTCTAGCACAGATACGCAGTATTTT.

This clonotype came up a few times. V and J are TRBV12-3 or TRBV12-4 and TRBJ2-7; D is perhaps TRBD2 (6 bases). Trimming pared 7 bases from V and 3 bases from J, leaving 16 bases between. The CDR3 sequence is 14 residues long. The CDR3, as DNA: TGTGCCAGCACCCCCGGGACTGCCCTCTACGAGCAGTACTTC. Its protein is CASTPGTALYEQYF.